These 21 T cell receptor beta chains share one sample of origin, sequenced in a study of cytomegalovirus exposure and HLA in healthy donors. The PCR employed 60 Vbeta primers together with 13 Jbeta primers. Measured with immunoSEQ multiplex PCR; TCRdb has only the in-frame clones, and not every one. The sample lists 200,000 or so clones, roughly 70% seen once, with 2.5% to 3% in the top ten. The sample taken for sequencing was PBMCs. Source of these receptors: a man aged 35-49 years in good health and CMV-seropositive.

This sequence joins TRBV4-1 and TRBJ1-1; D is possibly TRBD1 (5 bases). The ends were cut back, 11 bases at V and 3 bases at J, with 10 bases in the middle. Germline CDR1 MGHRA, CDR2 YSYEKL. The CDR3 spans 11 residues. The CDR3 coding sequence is TGCGCCTCCGGGGGGGACACTGAAGCTTTCTTT. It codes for CASGGDTEAFF.

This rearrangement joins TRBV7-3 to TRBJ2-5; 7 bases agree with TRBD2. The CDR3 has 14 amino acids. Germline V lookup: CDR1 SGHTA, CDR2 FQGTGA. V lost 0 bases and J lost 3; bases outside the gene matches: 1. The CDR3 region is CASSLTGGEETQYF. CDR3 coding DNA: TGTGCCAGCAGCTTAACTGGGGGGGAAGAGACCCAGTACTTC.

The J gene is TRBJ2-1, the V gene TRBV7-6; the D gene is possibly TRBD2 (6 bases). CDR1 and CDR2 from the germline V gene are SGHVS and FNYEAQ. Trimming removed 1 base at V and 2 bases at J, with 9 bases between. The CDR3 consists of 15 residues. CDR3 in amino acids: CASSLGRGAYNEQFF. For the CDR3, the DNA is TGTGCCAGCAGCTTAGGGAGGGGTGCCTACAATGAGCAGTTCTTC.

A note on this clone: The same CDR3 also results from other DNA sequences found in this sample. The CDR3 DNA reads TGTGCCAGCACCCTCCCCAGGGTTGATAAGGTCGGCTCACCCCTCCACTTT. Its protein is CASTLPRVDKVGSPLHF. The chain joins TRBV5-4 to TRBJ1-6; D perhaps matches TRBD1 (5 bases). Germline loops: CDR1 SGHNT, CDR2 YYREEE (reference sequence). CDR3 length equals 17 residues. The V end lost 6 bases, the J end lost 10 bases, and 26 bases lay between the germline ends.

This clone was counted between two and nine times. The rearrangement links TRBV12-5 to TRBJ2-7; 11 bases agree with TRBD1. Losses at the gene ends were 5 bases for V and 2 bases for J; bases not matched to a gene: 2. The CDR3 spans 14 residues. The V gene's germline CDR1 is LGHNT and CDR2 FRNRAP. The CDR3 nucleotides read TGTGCTAGTGGTGGACAGGGGGCCCCCTACGAGCAGTACTTC. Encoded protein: CASGGQGAPYEQYF.

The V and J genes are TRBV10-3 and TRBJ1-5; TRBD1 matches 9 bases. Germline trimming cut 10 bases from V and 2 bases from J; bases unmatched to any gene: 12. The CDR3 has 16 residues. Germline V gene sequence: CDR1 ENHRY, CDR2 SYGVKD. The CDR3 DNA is TGTGCCAGCATTCCCCGGGACAGGGTAGGCAATCAGCCCCAGCATTTT. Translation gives CASIPRDRVGNQPQHF.

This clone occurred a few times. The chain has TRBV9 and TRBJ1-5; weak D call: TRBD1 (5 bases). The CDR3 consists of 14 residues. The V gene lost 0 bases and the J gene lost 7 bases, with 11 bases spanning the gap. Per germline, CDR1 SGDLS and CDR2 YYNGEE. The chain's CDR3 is CASSVGGDWQPQHF. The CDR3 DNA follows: TGTGCCAGCAGCGTAGGGGGGGATTGGCAGCCCCAGCATTTT.

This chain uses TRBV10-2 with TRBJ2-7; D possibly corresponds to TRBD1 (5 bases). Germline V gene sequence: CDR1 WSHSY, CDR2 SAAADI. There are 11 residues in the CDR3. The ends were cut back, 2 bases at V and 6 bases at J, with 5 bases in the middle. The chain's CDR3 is CASSEQGEQYF. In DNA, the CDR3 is TGCGCCAGCAGTGAGCAGGGCGAGCAGTACTTC.

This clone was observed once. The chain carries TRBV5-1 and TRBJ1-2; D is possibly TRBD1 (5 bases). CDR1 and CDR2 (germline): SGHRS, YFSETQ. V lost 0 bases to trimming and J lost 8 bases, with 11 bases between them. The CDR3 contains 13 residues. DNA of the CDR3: TGCGCCAGCAGCTTGGAAGGGGAACGCGGCTACACCTTC. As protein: CASSLEGERGYTF. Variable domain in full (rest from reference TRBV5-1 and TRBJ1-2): KAGVTQTPRYLIKTRGQQVTLSCSPISGHRSVSWYQQTPGQGLQFLFEYFSETQRNKGNFPGRFSGRQFSNSRSEMNVSTLELGDSALYLCASSLEGERGYTFGSGTRLTVV.

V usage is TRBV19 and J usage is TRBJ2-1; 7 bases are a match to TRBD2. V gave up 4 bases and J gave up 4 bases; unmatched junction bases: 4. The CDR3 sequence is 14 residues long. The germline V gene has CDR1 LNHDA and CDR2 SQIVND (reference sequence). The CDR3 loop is CASSTWTRYNEQFF. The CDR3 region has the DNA TGTGCCAGTAGTACCTGGACTAGATACAATGAGCAGTTCTTC.

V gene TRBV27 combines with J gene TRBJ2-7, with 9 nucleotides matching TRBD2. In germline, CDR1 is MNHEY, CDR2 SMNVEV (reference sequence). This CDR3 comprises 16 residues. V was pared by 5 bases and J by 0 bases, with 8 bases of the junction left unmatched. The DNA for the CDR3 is TGTGCCAGCAGTCCAAGCGGGGGGCCCATCTCCTACGAGCAGTACTTC. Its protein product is CASSPSGGPISYEQYF.

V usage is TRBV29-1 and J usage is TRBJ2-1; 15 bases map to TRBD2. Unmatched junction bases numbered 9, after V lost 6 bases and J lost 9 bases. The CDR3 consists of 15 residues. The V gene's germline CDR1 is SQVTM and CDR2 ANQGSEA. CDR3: CSVGRTSGGVSEQFF. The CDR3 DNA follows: TGCAGCGTCGGCCGGACTAGCGGGGGGGTAAGTGAGCAGTTCTTC.

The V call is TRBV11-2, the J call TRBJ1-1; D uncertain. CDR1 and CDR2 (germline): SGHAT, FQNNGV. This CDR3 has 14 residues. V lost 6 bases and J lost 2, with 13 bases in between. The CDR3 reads CASRERTVNTEAFF. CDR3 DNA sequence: TGTGCCAGCAGGGAGAGGACTGTTAACACTGAAGCTTTCTTT.

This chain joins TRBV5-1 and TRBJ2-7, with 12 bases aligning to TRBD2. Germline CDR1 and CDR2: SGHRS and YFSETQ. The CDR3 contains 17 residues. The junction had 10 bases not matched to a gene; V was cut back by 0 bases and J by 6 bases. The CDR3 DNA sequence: TGCGCCAGCAGCTTGGTTCCTAGCGGGGGGGCATCGGTCGAGCAGTACTTC. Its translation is CASSLVPSGGASVEQYF.

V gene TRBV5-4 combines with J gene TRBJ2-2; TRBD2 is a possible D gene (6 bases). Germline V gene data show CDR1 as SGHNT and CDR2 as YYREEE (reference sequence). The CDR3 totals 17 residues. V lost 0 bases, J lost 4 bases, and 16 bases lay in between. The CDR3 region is CASSLEPLVGGTGELFF. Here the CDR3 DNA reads TGTGCCAGCAGCTTGGAACCCCTCGTGGGGGGCACCGGGGAGCTGTTTTTT.

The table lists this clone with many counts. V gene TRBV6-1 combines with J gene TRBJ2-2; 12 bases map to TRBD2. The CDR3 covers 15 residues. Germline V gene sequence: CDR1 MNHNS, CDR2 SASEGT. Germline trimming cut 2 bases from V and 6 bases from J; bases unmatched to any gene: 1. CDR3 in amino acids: CASSELAGGPGELFF. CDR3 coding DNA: TGTGCCAGCAGTGAACTAGCGGGGGGGCCCGGGGAGCTGTTTTTT.

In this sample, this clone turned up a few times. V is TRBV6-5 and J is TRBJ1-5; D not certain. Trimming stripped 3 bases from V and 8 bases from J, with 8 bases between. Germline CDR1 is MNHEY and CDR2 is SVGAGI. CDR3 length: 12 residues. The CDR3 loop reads CASSYPLKPQHF. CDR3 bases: TGTGCCAGCAGTTATCCCCTAAAGCCCCAGCATTTT.

The CDR3 DNA reads as TGTGCCAGCAGTTACAAGGGGCATGGGCTTGGTGAGCAGTTCTTC. Residues: CASSYKGHGLGEQFF. The chain has TRBV6-5 and TRBJ2-1; a possible D gene is TRBD1 (5 bases). Trimming removed 2 bases from V and 9 bases from J, with 17 bases in between. This CDR3 is built from 15 residues. Germline V gene data show CDR1 as MNHEY and CDR2 as SVGAGI.

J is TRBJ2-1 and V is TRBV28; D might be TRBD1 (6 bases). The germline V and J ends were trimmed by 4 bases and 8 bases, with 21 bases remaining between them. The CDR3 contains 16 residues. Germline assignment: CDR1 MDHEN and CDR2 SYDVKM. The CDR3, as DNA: TGTGCCAGCAGTTCAAAACGGGACATCCAATGCCATGAGCAGTTCTTC. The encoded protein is CASSSKRDIQCHEQFF.

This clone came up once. The CDR3 DNA reads as TGTGCCAGCAGAAAAGACAGGGGGAGTGGGTACGAGCAGTACTTC. Protein sequence: CASRKDRGSGYEQYF. The chain recombines TRBV6-1 with TRBJ2-7, with TRBD1 identical over 9 bases. CDR1 is MNHNS, CDR2 SASEGT, per germline. Unmatched junction bases numbered 10, after V lost 6 bases and J lost 4 bases. There are 15 residues in the CDR3.

The CDR3 loop reads CASSLRLGASAEAFF. CDR3 nucleotides: TGTGCCAGCAGCCTCCGACTGGGGGCGAGCGCTGAAGCTTTCTTT. The chain carries TRBV7-8 and TRBJ1-1, with D tentatively TRBD1 (6 bases). V was shortened by 5 bases and J by 6 bases, with 19 bases between the two germline ends. This CDR3 has 15 residues. Germline values: CDR1 SGHVS, CDR2 FQNEAQ.